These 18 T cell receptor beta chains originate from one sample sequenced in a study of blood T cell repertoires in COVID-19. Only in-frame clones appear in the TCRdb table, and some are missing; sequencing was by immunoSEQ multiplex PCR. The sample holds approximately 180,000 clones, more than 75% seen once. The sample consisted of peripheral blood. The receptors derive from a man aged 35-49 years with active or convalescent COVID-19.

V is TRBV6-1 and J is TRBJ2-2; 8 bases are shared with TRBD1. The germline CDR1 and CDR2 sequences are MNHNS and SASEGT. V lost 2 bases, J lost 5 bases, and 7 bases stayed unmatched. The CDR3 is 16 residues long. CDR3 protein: CASSEYSRGRTGELFF. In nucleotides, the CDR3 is TGTGCCAGCAGTGAATATAGCAGGGGGCGAACCGGGGAGCTGTTTTTT.

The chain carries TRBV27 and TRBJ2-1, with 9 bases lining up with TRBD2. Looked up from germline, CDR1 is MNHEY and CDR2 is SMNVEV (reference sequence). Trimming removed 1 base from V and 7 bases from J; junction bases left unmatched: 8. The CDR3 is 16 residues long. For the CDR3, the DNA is TGTGCCAGCAGTTTATTAGGGACTAGCCCCTCGAATGAGCAGTTCTTC. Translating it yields CASSLLGTSPSNEQFF.

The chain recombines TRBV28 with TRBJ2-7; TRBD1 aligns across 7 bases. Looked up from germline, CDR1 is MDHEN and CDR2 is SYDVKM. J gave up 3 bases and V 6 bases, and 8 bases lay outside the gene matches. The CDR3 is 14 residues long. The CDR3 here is CASRTDRVFYEQYF. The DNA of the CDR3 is TGTGCCAGCAGGACAGACAGGGTTTTCTACGAGCAGTACTTC.

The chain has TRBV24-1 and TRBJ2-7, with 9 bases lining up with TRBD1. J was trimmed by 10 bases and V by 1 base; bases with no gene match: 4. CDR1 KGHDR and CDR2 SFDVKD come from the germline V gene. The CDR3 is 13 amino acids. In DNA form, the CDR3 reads TGTGCCACCAGTGATTTAGGGACAGGGAGTCAGTACTTC. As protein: CATSDLGTGSQYF.

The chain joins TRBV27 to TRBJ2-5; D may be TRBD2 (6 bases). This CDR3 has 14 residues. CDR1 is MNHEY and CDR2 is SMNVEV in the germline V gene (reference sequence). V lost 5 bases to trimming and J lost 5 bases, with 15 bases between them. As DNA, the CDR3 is TGTGCCAGCAGTGAGGAATGGGGGAGGGAGACCCAGTACTTC. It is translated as CASSEEWGRETQYF.

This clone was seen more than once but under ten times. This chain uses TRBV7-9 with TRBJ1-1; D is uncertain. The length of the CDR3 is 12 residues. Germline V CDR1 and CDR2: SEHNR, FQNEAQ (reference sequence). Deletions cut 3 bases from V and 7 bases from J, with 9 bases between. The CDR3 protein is CASSFGRSEAFF. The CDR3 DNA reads TGTGCCAGCAGCTTTGGTAGGAGTGAAGCTTTCTTT. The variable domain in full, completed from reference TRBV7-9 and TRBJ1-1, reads DTGVSQNPRHKITKRGQNVTFRCDPISEHNRLYWYRQTLGQGPEFLTYFQNEAQLEKSRLLSDRFSAERPKGSFSTLEIQRTEQGDSAMYLCASSFGRSEAFFGQGTRLTVV.

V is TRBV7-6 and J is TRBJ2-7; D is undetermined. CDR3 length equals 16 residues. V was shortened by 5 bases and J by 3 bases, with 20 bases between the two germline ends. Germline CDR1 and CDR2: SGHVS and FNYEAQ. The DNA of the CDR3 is TGTGCCAGCAGCCCCATAGCCAACACGGCCCACTACGAGCAGTACTTC. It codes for CASSPIANTAHYEQYF.

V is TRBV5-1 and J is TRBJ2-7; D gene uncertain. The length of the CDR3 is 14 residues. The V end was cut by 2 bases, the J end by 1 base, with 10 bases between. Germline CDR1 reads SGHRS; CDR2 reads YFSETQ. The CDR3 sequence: CASSFLSYSYEQYF. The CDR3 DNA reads TGCGCCAGCAGCTTCCTTAGCTATTCCTACGAGCAGTACTTC.

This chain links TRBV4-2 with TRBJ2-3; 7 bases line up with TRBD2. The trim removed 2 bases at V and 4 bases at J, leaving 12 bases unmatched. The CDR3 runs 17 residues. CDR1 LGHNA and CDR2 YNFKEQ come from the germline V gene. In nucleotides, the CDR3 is TGTGCCAGCAGCCAATCCCGTCCCGGGACTACCTCAGATACGCAGTATTTT. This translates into CASSQSRPGTTSDTQYF.

CDR3 amino acids: CASRGTGENTEAFF. CDR3 in DNA: TGTGCCAGCAGGGGAACAGGGGAGAACACTGAAGCTTTCTTT. The rearrangement joins TRBV6-5 to TRBJ1-1, with 7 bases fitting TRBD1. The trim removed 6 bases at V and 1 base at J, leaving 5 bases unmatched. The CDR3 totals 14 residues. Germline loops: CDR1 MNHEY, CDR2 SVGAGI.

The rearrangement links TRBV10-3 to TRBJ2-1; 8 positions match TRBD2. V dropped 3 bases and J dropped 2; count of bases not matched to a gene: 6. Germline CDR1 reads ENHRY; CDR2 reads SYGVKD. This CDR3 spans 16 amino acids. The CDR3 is CAISEGSRGAYNEQFF. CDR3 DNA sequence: TGTGCCATCAGTGAAGGCTCGCGGGGGGCCTACAATGAGCAGTTCTTC.

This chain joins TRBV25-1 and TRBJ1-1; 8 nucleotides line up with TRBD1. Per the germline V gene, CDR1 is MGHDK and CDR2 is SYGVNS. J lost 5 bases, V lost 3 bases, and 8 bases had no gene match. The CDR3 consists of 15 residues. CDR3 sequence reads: CASSDLPGGWTEAFF. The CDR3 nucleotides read TGTGCCAGCAGTGATCTTCCAGGGGGCTGGACTGAAGCTTTCTTT.

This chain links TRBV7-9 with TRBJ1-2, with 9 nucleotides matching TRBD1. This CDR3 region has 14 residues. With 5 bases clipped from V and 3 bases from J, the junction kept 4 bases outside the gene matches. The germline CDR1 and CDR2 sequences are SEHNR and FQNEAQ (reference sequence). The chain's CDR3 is CASSPGTGYYGYTF. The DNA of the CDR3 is TGTGCCAGCAGCCCCGGGACAGGGTACTATGGCTACACCTTC.

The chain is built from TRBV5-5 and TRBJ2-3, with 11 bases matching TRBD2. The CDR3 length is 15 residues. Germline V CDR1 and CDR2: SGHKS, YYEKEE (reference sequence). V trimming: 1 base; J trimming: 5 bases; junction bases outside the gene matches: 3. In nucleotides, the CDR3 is TGTGCCAGCAGCTTGCTTACTAGCGGGAGAGATACGCAGTATTTT. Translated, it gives CASSLLTSGRDTQYF. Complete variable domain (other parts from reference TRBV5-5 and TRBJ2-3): DAGVTQSPTHLIKTRGQQVTLRCSPISGHKSVSWYQQVLGQGPQFIFQYYEKEERGRGNFPDRFSARQFPNYSSELNVNALLLGDSALYLCASSLLTSGRDTQYFGPGTRLTVL.

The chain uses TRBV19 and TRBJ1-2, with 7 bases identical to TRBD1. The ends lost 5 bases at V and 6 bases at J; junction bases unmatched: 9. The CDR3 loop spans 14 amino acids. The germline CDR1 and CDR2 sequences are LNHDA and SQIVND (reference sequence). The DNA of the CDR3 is TGTGCCAGTAGTGCAGACAGGGCAGTTAATGGCTACACCTTC. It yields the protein CASSADRAVNGYTF. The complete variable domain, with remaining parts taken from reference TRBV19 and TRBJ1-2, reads DGGITQSPKYLFRKEGQNVTLSCEQNLNHDAMYWYRQDPGQGLRLIYYSQIVNDFQKGDIAEGYSVSREKKESFPLTVTSAQKNPTAFYLCASSADRAVNGYTFGSGTRLTVV.

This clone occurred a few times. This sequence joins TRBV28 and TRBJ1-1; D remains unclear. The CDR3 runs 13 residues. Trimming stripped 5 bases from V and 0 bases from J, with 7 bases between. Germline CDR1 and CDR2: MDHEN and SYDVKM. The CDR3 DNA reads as TGTGCCAGCAGTCCGGTCATGAACACTGAAGCTTTCTTT. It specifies CASSPVMNTEAFF.

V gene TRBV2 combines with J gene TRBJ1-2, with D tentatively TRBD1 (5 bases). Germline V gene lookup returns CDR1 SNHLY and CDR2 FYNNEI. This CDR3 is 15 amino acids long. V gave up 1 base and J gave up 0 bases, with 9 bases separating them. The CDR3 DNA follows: TGTGCCAGCAGTGAAGACAGGACTACTAACTATGGCTACACCTTC. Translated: CASSEDRTTNYGYTF.

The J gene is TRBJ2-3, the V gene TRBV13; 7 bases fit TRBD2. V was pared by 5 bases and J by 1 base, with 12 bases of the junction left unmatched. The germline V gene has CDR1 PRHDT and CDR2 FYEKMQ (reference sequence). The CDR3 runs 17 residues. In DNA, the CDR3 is TGTGCCAGCAGCCACACTGGGGGGGGAGGCGGCACAGATACGCAGTATTTT. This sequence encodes CASSHTGGGGGTDTQYF.